Below are 27 T cell receptor beta chains sequenced from a single sample in a study of T cell responses to AZD1222 COVID-19 vaccine. TCRdb keeps only in-frame clones here, not all; method: immunoSEQ multiplex PCR. The sample lists 78,000 or so clones, over 70% occurring once. This sample comprised peripheral blood, obtained 28 days after the second AZD1222 dose. The receptors derive from an adult who received the AZD1222 COVID-19 vaccine.

This clone occurred a few times. The chain carries TRBV7-8 and TRBJ2-1; 14 nucleotides align to TRBD2. J lost 10 bases, V lost 4 bases, and 15 bases had no gene match. CDR1 SGHVS and CDR2 FQNEAQ come from the germline V gene. This CDR3 has 18 residues. CDR3 in DNA: TGTGCCAGCAGCTCCCAGTTTTCGACTAGCGGGGGGGCCCGGGAGCAGTTCTTC. Translating gives CASSSQFSTSGGAREQFF.

V usage is TRBV5-1 and J usage is TRBJ2-5, with D unresolved. V was shortened by 4 bases and J by 5 bases, with 15 bases between the two germline ends. Germline V lookup: CDR1 SGHRS, CDR2 YFSETQ. This CDR3 comprises 14 residues. The CDR3 coding sequence is TGCGCCAGCAGCCCCGCAAGCGTCCGGGAGACCCAGTACTTC. Residues: CASSPASVRETQYF.

This chain links TRBV5-1 with TRBJ2-1; 11 bases align to TRBD1. The CDR3 has 16 residues. V lost 7 bases and J lost 5; bases outside the gene matches: 11. The germline V gene has CDR1 SGHRS and CDR2 YFSETQ. The CDR3 region is CASASFPGQGDNEQFF. The DNA for the CDR3 is TGCGCCAGCGCCTCCTTCCCGGGACAGGGGGACAATGAGCAGTTCTTC. Combining the CDR3 with reference TRBV5-1 and TRBJ2-1 gives the whole variable domain KAGVTQTPRYLIKTRGQQVTLSCSPISGHRSVSWYQQTPGQGLQFLFEYFSETQRNKGNFPGRFSGRQFSNSRSEMNVSTLELGDSALYLCASASFPGQGDNEQFFGPGTRLTVL.

The chain has TRBV5-1 and TRBJ2-2; 9 bases fit TRBD1. The CDR3 totals 16 residues. V lost 4 bases and J lost 7; bases outside the gene matches: 11. The germline CDR1 and CDR2 sequences are SGHRS and YFSETQ. The chain's CDR3 is CASSGGSRDRDGELFF. CDR3 nucleotides: TGCGCCAGCAGCGGGGGGTCCCGGGACAGGGACGGGGAGCTGTTTTTT.

About this clone: A read error may produce the germline difference seen at one junction end. The sample has other DNA sequences that encode this CDR3 too. The chain recombines TRBV19 with TRBJ1-2, with D hard to call. Germline CDR1 LNHDA, CDR2 SQIVND (reference sequence). The CDR3 contains 13 residues. CDR3 sequence reads: CASSIEGETGYTF. CDR3 sequence (DNA): TGTGCCAGCAGTATAGAGGGCGAAACGGGCTACACCTTC.

The chain couples TRBV6-5 to TRBJ2-7, with D possibly TRBD2 on 5 matching bases. The V end lost 0 bases, the J end lost 1 base, and 10 bases lay between the germline ends. The germline gives CDR1 MNHEY, CDR2 SVGAGI. The CDR3 runs to 15 residues. The CDR3 DNA follows: TGTGCCAGCAGTTACTCGGGAGTCGGATCCTACGAGCAGTACTTC. Protein product: CASSYSGVGSYEQYF.

The chain recombines TRBV6-2 or TRBV6-3 with TRBJ2-7; D possibly corresponds to TRBD2 (5 bases). CDR1 is MNHEY and CDR2 is SVGEGT in the germline V gene. V lost 5 bases, J lost 2 bases, and 10 bases lay in between. The CDR3 consists of 13 residues. CDR3 amino acids: CASSPAGPYEQYF. CDR3 nucleotide sequence: TGTGCCAGCAGTCCGGCGGGCCCCTACGAGCAGTACTTC.

The chain links TRBV28 to TRBJ2-7, with a possible D match to TRBD1 (6 bases). Trimming shortened V by 2 bases and J by 6 bases, and 11 bases separated the two germline ends. This CDR3 is built from 13 residues. CDR1 is MDHEN, CDR2 SYDVKM, per germline. CDR3 residues: CASSLVQGPEQYF. The CDR3 DNA reads as TGTGCCAGCAGTTTAGTACAGGGTCCCGAGCAGTACTTC. The variable domain in full, completed from reference TRBV28 and TRBJ2-7, reads DVKVTQSSRYLVKRTGEKVFLECVQDMDHENMFWYRQDPGLGLRLIYFSYDVKMKEKGDIPEGYSVSREKKERFSLILESASTNQTSMYLCASSLVQGPEQYFGPGTRLTVT.

This clone was seen a single time. The genes are TRBV27 and TRBJ2-1; 12 bases are shared with TRBD2. The CDR3 has 13 residues. Trimming at V came to 4 bases and at J to 10 bases, leaving 2 bases not matched to a gene. Per germline, CDR1 MNHEY and CDR2 SMNVEV (reference sequence). The CDR3 reads CASSWTSGTEQFF. CDR3 nucleotides: TGTGCCAGCAGTTGGACTAGCGGGACAGAGCAGTTCTTC.

The genes are TRBV7-6 and TRBJ1-2; 7 bases map to TRBD1. The CDR3 consists of 17 residues. Trimming cost V 5 bases and J 2 bases; bases outside gene matches: 14. CDR1 SGHVS and CDR2 FNYEAQ come from the germline V gene. This chain's CDR3 is CASSPSLYRQGNYGYTF. The CDR3 bases are TGTGCCAGCAGCCCATCCCTTTATCGACAGGGCAACTATGGCTACACCTTC.

The V gene is TRBV3-1 (or the pseudogene TRBV3-2), the J gene TRBJ1-5; tentative D call: TRBD1 (6 bases). With 3 bases removed from V and 1 base from J, the gap between germline ends came to 13 bases. The CDR3 covers 16 residues. CDR1 is LGHDT and CDR2 is YNNKEL in the germline V gene (reference sequence). Here the CDR3 reads CASSQGTPRSNQPQHF. CDR3 DNA: TGTGCCAGCAGCCAGGGGACACCTAGAAGCAATCAGCCCCAGCATTTT.

The genes are TRBV5-6 and TRBJ2-3; 7 nucleotides match TRBD1. V trimming: 1 base; J trimming: 6 bases; junction bases outside the gene matches: 17. The CDR3 consists of 18 residues. Germline assignment: CDR1 SGHDT and CDR2 YYEEEE. The CDR3 here is CASSLTPTGRGVTDTQYF. The CDR3 DNA is TGTGCCAGCAGCTTGACCCCGACAGGGCGTGGGGTGACGGATACGCAGTATTTT.

V gene TRBV14 combines with J gene TRBJ1-1; D is possibly TRBD1 (6 bases). Germline V CDR1 and CDR2: SGHDN, FVKESK. V was trimmed by 1 base and J by 3 bases, leaving 15 bases between them. The CDR3 extends over 16 amino acids. CDR3 sequence (DNA): TGTGCCAGCAGCCAAGGACCTACAGGGCGTCACACTGAAGCTTTCTTT. Translation: CASSQGPTGRHTEAFF.

V is TRBV27 and J is TRBJ2-7; the D call may be TRBD1 or TRBD2 (5 bases each). The germline V and J ends were trimmed by 8 bases and 1 base, with 12 bases remaining between them. The germline CDR1 and CDR2 sequences are MNHEY and SMNVEV (reference sequence). The CDR3 length is 13 residues. Here the CDR3 DNA reads TGTGCCAGCTGCCCGGGACCTTCCTACGAGCAGTACTTC. Amino acids: CASCPGPSYEQYF.

This chain connects TRBV19 to TRBJ1-5; 9 bases fit TRBD1. The CDR3 spans 17 residues. V trimming: 4 bases; J trimming: 6 bases; junction bases outside the gene matches: 13. CDR1 LNHDA and CDR2 SQIVND come from the germline V gene (reference sequence). CDR3: CASSTLTGGLIGQPQHF. The DNA of the CDR3 is TGTGCCAGTAGTACCCTGACAGGGGGTTTGATAGGTCAGCCCCAGCATTTT.

The chain couples TRBV25-1 to TRBJ1-2, with D perhaps matching TRBD1 (6 bases). CDR1 MGHDK and CDR2 SYGVNS come from the germline V gene. The V gene lost 6 bases and the J gene lost 3 bases, with 11 bases spanning the gap. CDR3 size: 13 residues. CDR3 DNA: TGTGCCAGCAGGGACCACAGGGACTATGGCTACACCTTC. Translation: CASRDHRDYGYTF.

The rearrangement uses TRBV3-1 (or the pseudogene TRBV3-2) and TRBJ1-4; a weak D match, TRBD1 (5 bases). The CDR3 length is 15 residues. V dropped 3 bases and J dropped 4 bases, with 12 bases sitting between them. Germline V gives CDR1 LGHDT, CDR2 YNNKEL (reference sequence). CDR3 bases: TGTGCCAGCAGCCAGAGACGGGGGGATAATGAAAAACTGTTTTTT. Its protein product is CASSQRRGDNEKLFF.

This clone was picked up a small number of times. The V and J genes are TRBV2 and TRBJ2-7, with 9 positions matching TRBD2. Germline V gene lookup returns CDR1 SNHLY and CDR2 FYNNEI. V gave up 7 bases and J gave up 3 bases; unmatched junction bases: 7. The CDR3 runs 14 residues. CDR3 in DNA: TGTGCCAGCACACCTAGCGGGACGATCTACGAGCAGTACTTC. Its protein product is CASTPSGTIYEQYF. Looking up the rest from reference TRBV2 and TRBJ2-7 gives the full variable domain: EPEVTQTPSHQVTQMGQEVILRCVPISNHLYFYWYRQILGQKVEFLVSFYNNEISEKSEIFDDQFSVERPDGSNFTLKIRSTKLEDSAMYFCASTPSGTIYEQYFGPGTRLTVT.

This chain uses TRBV25-1 with TRBJ1-5; 12 bases match TRBD1. The V gene end was trimmed by 3 bases and the J gene end by 5 bases; junction bases not matched to a gene: 5. Germline assignment: CDR1 MGHDK and CDR2 SYGVNS. The CDR3 consists of 16 residues. The CDR3 bases are TGTGCCAGCAGTGAGTCGGGACAGGGGGCGCATCAGCCCCAGCATTTT. It specifies CASSESGQGAHQPQHF.

The chain uses TRBV7-9 and TRBJ1-2; tentative D call: TRBD1 (5 bases). In germline, CDR1 is SEHNR, CDR2 FQNEAQ (reference sequence). The CDR3 spans 13 residues. Trimming stripped 5 bases from V and 4 bases from J, with 11 bases between. The CDR3 spells CASSRQGLYGYTF. The CDR3 DNA is TGTGCCAGCAGCCGTCAGGGCCTCTATGGCTACACCTTC.

This chain joins TRBV5-6 and TRBJ1-4; D may be TRBD1 (5 bases). The CDR3 consists of 19 residues. V was shortened by 4 bases and J by 0 bases, with 22 bases between the two germline ends. Germline assignment: CDR1 SGHDT and CDR2 YYEEEE. The CDR3 reads CASSATHARTPATNEKLFF. In DNA, the CDR3 is TGTGCCAGCAGCGCCACCCACGCTAGGACACCCGCAACTAATGAAAAACTGTTTTTT.

The CDR3 here is CASSLVRASGSYNEQFF. In DNA form, the CDR3 reads TGTGCCAGCAGCTTAGTACGGGCTAGCGGGAGCTACAATGAGCAGTTCTTC. The chain combines TRBV7-2 with TRBJ2-1; 10 nucleotides agree with TRBD2. CDR1 and CDR2 (germline): SGHTA, FQGNSA. The CDR3 extends over 17 amino acids. The V gene end was trimmed by 1 base and the J gene end by 3 bases; junction bases not matched to a gene: 6.

This clone was picked up a small number of times. The rearrangement uses TRBV4-2 and TRBJ2-7, with D uncertain. CDR3 length: 14 amino acids. The V gene lost 6 bases and the J gene lost 0 bases, with 12 bases spanning the gap. Germline CDR1 reads LGHNA; CDR2 reads YNFKEQ. CDR3 residues: CASSGRTNSYEQYF. As DNA, the CDR3 is TGTGCCAGCAGTGGCCGGACGAACTCCTACGAGCAGTACTTC.

The V and J genes are TRBV9 and TRBJ2-7, with 12 bases lining up with TRBD2. Trimming removed 3 bases from V and 1 base from J; junction bases left unmatched: 2. This CDR3 is 15 amino acids long. Germline CDR1 and CDR2: SGDLS and YYNGEE. CDR3 sequence reads: CASSAGTSGSYEQYF. As DNA, the CDR3 is TGTGCCAGCAGCGCCGGGACTAGCGGGTCCTACGAGCAGTACTTC.

The V call is TRBV24-1, the J call TRBJ1-5; D remains unclear. CDR1 is KGHDR and CDR2 is SFDVKD in the germline V gene. CDR3 length equals 10 residues. V shed 6 bases and J shed 7 bases, with 3 bases lying between them. CDR3 residues: CATSLQPQHF. CDR3 sequence (DNA): TGTGCCACCAGTTTACAGCCCCAGCATTTT.

This chain uses TRBV11-3 with TRBJ2-5; TRBD2 might be the D (6 bases). Deletions cut 4 bases from V and 5 bases from J, with 17 bases between. The CDR3 contains 15 residues. Per the germline V gene, CDR1 is SGHNT and CDR2 is YENEEA. The CDR3 DNA reads as TGTGCCAGCAGCTCCGGGACTTCGGAAGCGGAGACCCAGTACTTC. This sequence encodes CASSSGTSEAETQYF.

V gene TRBV28 combines with J gene TRBJ2-4, with D perhaps matching TRBD1 or TRBD2 (5 bases each). The V end was cut by 2 bases, the J end by 1 base, with 12 bases between. Germline lookup yields CDR1 MDHEN and CDR2 SYDVKM. The CDR3 sequence is 16 residues long. Here the CDR3 reads CASSLNGAGAKNIQYF. DNA of the CDR3: TGTGCCAGCAGTTTAAACGGGGCTGGGGCCAAAAACATTCAGTACTTC.